Reported below is one T cell receptor (beta chain). Its target antigen remains unknown. Qualities for individual bases were not recorded, and no much larger clone is one base off. These data belong to a study of cytotoxic CD8 clonotypes in ibrutinib-treated CLL (dated by TCRdb to about 2021). In terms of the full investigation: In this cohort, more than 14 patients were treatment-naive and about a dozen were relapsed/refractory, while roughly 18 had unmutated IGHV. Responses were partial in around 24 patients and complete in 2; after median around 66 months follow-up, about 15 stayed in remission and 12 progressed. The response samples were drawn at a median of 12 months into treatment, with a range of about 6 to 40 months. On average, each sample had roughly 230,000 productive templates and more than 85,000 productive rearrangements. Longitudinal samples were obtainable from about 30% of the roughly 86 participants in the trial. Cryopreserved peripheral blood mononuclear cells were collected at three points: before therapy, at response, and at either sustained remission or disease progression. The study at large found these results: At baseline, clonality was higher than in age-matched healthy donors and showed a strong correlation with circulating CD8+ T-cell counts. Clonality rose at ibrutinib response, remained stable during sustained remission, and dropped back toward baseline at progression. Public clonotypes were found to be uncommon and were observed to contract or remain stable during treatment; the increase in clonality was shown to reflect expansion of private clonotypes at ibrutinib response. Sustained-remission and progressing patients did not have matched sampling times, and lymph node repertoires were not examined.

For TCR beta library preparation, roughly 2 micrograms of genomic DNA were extracted from the cryopreserved PBMCs. Longitudinal blood samples from CLL patients on ibrutinib monotherapy underwent high-throughput TCR beta sequencing. The patients took part in an open-label, single-center phase 2 trial of ibrutinib monotherapy. Inclusive of the bounding cysteine and phenylalanine, the CDR3 is 15 residues long. Only the CDR3 part of the read is kept: 45 bases, read in frame from the first base. The germline V gene specifies SGHVS as CDR1 and FNYEAQ as CDR2. Germline trimming: 4 bases from V, 0 bases from J; junction bases outside gene matches: 3. A MiSeq instrument was used for deep resolution sequencing, which targeted depths ranging from 1 in 1 million up to 1 in 200,000 T cells, with coverage averaging 10x for each clonotype. The immunoSEQ hsTCRB Kit was used to generate the TCR beta libraries. The authors' analysis ran thus. The data were analyzed with ImmunoSEQ Analyzer and ImmunoSEQ Data Assistant, and V, D and J gene assignments followed IMGT definitions. Clonality, which ranges from 0 to 1, was calculated as one minus the normalized Shannon entropy of productive rearrangement frequencies. Public clonotype analysis was restricted to overrepresented clonotypes comprising at least 0.05% of each patient's repertoire. Around 13 age-matched healthy donor repertoires from immuneACCESS were used as controls for clonality. What TCRdb holds here is the immuneACCESS table cut down to in-frame rearrangements. Part of the clones is not present; checked against another copy, under half of the missing clones reflect an unresolved V gene, and the others are unexplained. V and J calls plus clone size are reproduced from that table; the DNA served to infer D and trimming. The sample profile shows some 290,000 clones; 80% of them were found once. Jointly, the top ten make up 5% to 7% of the sample.

The sequence derives from a human donor with chronic lymphocytic leukemia. This material consisted of PBMCs, taken before ibrutinib treatment. The chain is assembled from TRBV7-6 and TRBJ2-7; 10 central nucleotides agree with TRBD1. The sequence in DNA is TGTGCCAGCAGCTCGGGACAGGGGTTCTCCTACGAGCAGTACTTC. Translated, this gives CASSSGQGFSYEQYF. Reference TRBV7-6 and TRBJ2-7 genes cover what lies past the CDR3, so the full variable domain is GAGVSQSPRYKVTKRGQDVALRCDPISGHVSLYWYRQALGQGPEFLTYFNYEAQQDKSGLPNDRFSAERPEGSISTLTIQRTEQRDSAMYRCASSSGQGFSYEQYFGPGTRLTVT.